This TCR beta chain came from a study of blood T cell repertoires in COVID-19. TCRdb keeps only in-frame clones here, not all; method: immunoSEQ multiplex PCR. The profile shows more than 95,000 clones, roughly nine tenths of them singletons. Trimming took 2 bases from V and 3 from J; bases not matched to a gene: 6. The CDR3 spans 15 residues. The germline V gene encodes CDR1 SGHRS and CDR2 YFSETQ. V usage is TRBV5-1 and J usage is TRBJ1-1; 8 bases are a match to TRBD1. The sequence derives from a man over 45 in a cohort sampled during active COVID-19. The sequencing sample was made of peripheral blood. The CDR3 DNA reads TGCGCCAGCAGCTTCGGACAGGGAAAGGACACTGAAGCTTTCTTT. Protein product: CASSFGQGKDTEAFF.